This T cell receptor beta chain came from a study of neurological immune-mediated disorders. Study-wide results and limits: Phylogenetic analysis grouped 18 of 34 multiple sclerosis patients' repertoires together, suggesting a possible repertoire signature. With the multiple sclerosis repertoire cluster, none of the clinical or MRI features showed an association.

The making of cDNA relied on 5'RACE with 10-nucleotide random UMIs. TCRdb passed the 5' RACE reads through MiXCR, listing each CDR3 protein once. The data contain about 46,000 distinct CDR3 sequences, 2.5% to 3.5% of them singletons. This CDR3 comprises 16 residues. Trimming took 1 base from V and 0 from J, leaving 10 bases between them. Germline CDR1 is LNHNV and CDR2 is YYDKDF (reference sequence). In this sample, this clonotype turned up many times. Its cognate antigen is unknown. Source material: PBMCs. This chain links TRBV15 with TRBJ2-1; D remains ambiguous. This clonotype was sampled from a woman between 45 and 65 years old with multiple sclerosis. CDR3 loop: CATSRAGTSSYNEQFF. CDR3 DNA: TGTGCCACCAGCAGAGCAGGCACAAGCTCCTACAATGAGCAGTTCTTC.